Following are 12 T cell receptor beta chains from one sample sequenced in a study of blood T cell repertoires in COVID-19. Repertoires were generated with immunoSEQ multiplex PCR, while TCRdb's copy carries only in-frame clones and drops some. Here the sample spans around 250,000 clones, roughly nine tenths being singletons. The sequencing sample was made of PBMCs or T cells enriched from blood (not recorded which). Every receptor here comes from a human donor in a cohort exposed to, infected with or recovered from COVID-19 (not recorded which). The donor label of this sample is uncertain.

The V call is TRBV19, the J call TRBJ1-1, with TRBD1 matching 7 bases. Germline V gene data show CDR1 as LNHDA and CDR2 as SQIVND (reference sequence). This CDR3 has 12 residues. J lost 4 bases, V lost 9 bases, and 5 bases had no gene match. The CDR3 reads CARQGFGTEAFF. The CDR3 nucleotides are TGTGCCAGACAGGGGTTCGGCACTGAAGCTTTCTTT.

The chain couples TRBV15 to TRBJ2-2, with a possible D match to TRBD2 (6 bases). Germline V gives CDR1 LNHNV, CDR2 YYDKDF (reference sequence). CDR3 length equals 17 residues. Trimming stripped 1 base from V and 6 bases from J, with 18 bases between. CDR3 sequence: CATSRVGFWRAPGELFF. The CDR3 nucleotides read TGTGCCACCAGCAGAGTTGGGTTTTGGAGGGCTCCCGGGGAGCTGTTTTTT.

This sequence joins TRBV11-2 and TRBJ2-7; D call uncertain. Germline V lookup: CDR1 SGHAT, CDR2 FQNNGV. With 4 bases removed from V and 2 bases from J, the gap between germline ends came to 3 bases. The CDR3 is 11 amino acids. For the CDR3, the DNA is TGTGCCAGCAGCTCAGCCTACGAGCAGTACTTC. Translated: CASSSAYEQYF.

This clone was seen only a few times. The chain joins TRBV5-8 to TRBJ1-2; 7 bases match TRBD1. V shed 1 base, J shed 2 bases, and the junction held 2 bases outside the gene matches. The length of the CDR3 is 14 residues. Germline V gene lookup returns CDR1 SGHTS and CDR2 YDEGEE. The CDR3 DNA reads as TGTGCCAGCAGCTTGCCGGGACAGAACTATGGCTACACCTTC. It encodes CASSLPGQNYGYTF. Together with reference TRBV5-8 and TRBJ1-2, the CDR3 gives the full variable domain: EAGVTQSPTHLIKTRGQQATLRCSPISGHTSVYWYQQALGLGLQFLLWYDEGEERNRGNFPPRFSGRQFPNYSSELNVNALELEDSALYLCASSLPGQNYGYTFGSGTRLTVV.

The chain employs TRBV14 and TRBJ2-7; TRBD2 matches at 12 bases. The CDR3 covers 15 residues. J gave up 1 base and V 4 bases, and 2 bases lay outside the gene matches. Germline values: CDR1 SGHDN, CDR2 FVKESK. The CDR3: CASSLLAGGSYEQYF. The DNA for the CDR3 is TGTGCCAGCAGCCTTCTAGCGGGGGGGTCCTACGAGCAGTACTTC.

A word on this clone: The sample holds other DNA sequences that translate to the same CDR3. V usage is TRBV7-2 and J usage is TRBJ2-5; 13 nucleotides line up with TRBD2. The V and J ends lost 5 bases and 2 bases, in that order; junction bases with no gene match: 2. CDR1 is SGHTA, CDR2 FQGNSA, per germline. The CDR3 extends over 15 amino acids. As DNA, the CDR3 is TGTGCCAGCAGCACGACTAGCGGGGGGCAAGAGACCCAGTACTTC. Translation gives CASSTTSGGQETQYF.

The chain employs TRBV5-1 and TRBJ1-4; 9 nucleotides agree with TRBD1. The length of the CDR3 is 17 residues. Trimming removed 4 bases from V and 8 bases from J; junction bases left unmatched: 15. The germline gives CDR1 SGHRS, CDR2 YFSETQ. The CDR3 bases are TGCGCCAGCAGCGGGGGACAGGGCGCGGTACGAGAGGAAAAACTGTTTTTT. This translates into CASSGGQGAVREEKLFF.

This sequence joins TRBV19 and TRBJ1-5; 8 nucleotides line up with TRBD1. Germline V CDR1 and CDR2: LNHDA, SQIVND (reference sequence). With 4 bases clipped from V and 6 bases from J, the junction kept 14 bases outside the gene matches. CDR3 length: 17 residues. The CDR3 region has the DNA TGTGCCAGTAGTAGTTGGACCGGACAGGGCTATGGTCAGCCCCAGCATTTT. Translated, it gives CASSSWTGQGYGQPQHF.

V usage is TRBV27 and J usage is TRBJ2-1; 11 bases line up with TRBD2. Germline CDR1 reads MNHEY; CDR2 reads SMNVEV (reference sequence). The V gene end was trimmed by 6 bases and the J gene end by 10 bases; junction bases not matched to a gene: 14. CDR3 size: 16 residues. CDR3 amino acids: CASSLDSGGALREQFF. CDR3 sequence (DNA): TGTGCCAGCAGCTTAGATAGCGGGGGGGCCTTGAGGGAGCAGTTCTTC.

The chain carries TRBV5-1 and TRBJ1-2; maybe TRBD1 (6 bases). Trimming shortened V by 3 bases and J by 3 bases, and 18 bases separated the two germline ends. CDR1 and CDR2 (germline): SGHRS, YFSETQ. The CDR3 sequence is 16 residues long. The CDR3 DNA follows: TGCGCCAGCAGCTCGGGCGGACAGAAATGGGACTATGGCTACACCTTC. This translates into CASSSGGQKWDYGYTF.

This chain joins TRBV11-2 and TRBJ2-3, with 7 nucleotides matching TRBD2. Germline V gene lookup returns CDR1 SGHAT and CDR2 FQNNGV. Losses at the gene ends were 2 bases for V and 4 bases for J; bases not matched to a gene: 12. CDR3 length: 17 amino acids. CDR3 nucleotides: TGTGCCAGCAGCTTAAAGGGCAGCAGCGGGGTCCCAGATACGCAGTATTTT. As protein: CASSLKGSSGVPDTQYF.

The J gene is TRBJ1-2, the V gene TRBV12-3 or TRBV12-4, with no clear D. The CDR3 totals 12 residues. The V end lost 3 bases, the J end lost 6 bases, and 8 bases lay between the germline ends. The DNA for the CDR3 is TGTGCCAGCAGTTTCCCAGGTCATGGCTACACCTTC. The encoded protein is CASSFPGHGYTF.